The source of this TCR beta chain is a study of T cells expressing NK-cell markers. General study results and limits: Expanded clones of NKG2C+ T cells had an unclear HCMV specificity.

Regarding this clonotype: Antigen unknown.

Using the 5' RACE reads, TCRdb records one entry per CDR3 protein without DNA. This table holds about 380,000 distinct CDR3 sequences. Sequencing input: blood T cells: a sorted CD56 or NKG2C T cell subset, CD4+ or CD8+ T cells, or bulk PBMC T cells (not recorded which). This TCR was recovered from a man aged 18 to 69 in good health.

CDR3 loop: CASTTRRGRGYTF. The rearrangement links TRBV7-2 to TRBJ1-2; TCRdb's D gene call, TRBD1, goes unchecked for lack of DNA. Germline V CDR1 and CDR2: SGHTA, FQGNSA. This CDR3 region has 13 residues.